These T cell receptor beta chains were read from a single sample in a study of blood T cell repertoires in COVID-19. Produced via immunoSEQ multiplex PCR; TCRdb's table is partial and in-frame only. The sample records 100,000 to 150,000 clones, about 88% being singletons. What was sequenced was peripheral blood. These receptors all come from a man in his forties or fifties with active COVID-19. Each CDR3 is given without its conserved first and last residue. The D gene is left open where the match is weak.

TRBJ1-1 | . | TRBV5-4 | ASSLSGAGIMNTEAF
TRBJ2-1 | TRBD1 | TRBV4-2 | ASSQAERTGGPYNEQF
TRBJ1-5 | . | TRBV29-1 | SVQHSNQPQH
TRBJ2-2 | TRBD2 | TRBV3-1/TRBV3-2 | ASRRTSGVRATGELF
TRBJ2-5 | TRBD2 | TRBV6-5 | ASSYSGSGRETQY
TRBJ1-2 | . | TRBV29-1 | SVDLGGGRPYGYT
TRBJ2-3 | TRBD2 | TRBV4-2 | ASSQLGGTSGTDTQY
TRBJ2-6 | . | TRBV5-6 | ASSFNSGANVLT
TRBJ2-2 | . | TRBV11-1 | ASSPSAGSNTGELF
TRBJ2-3 | . | TRBV4-1 | ASSQYEGTTDTQY
TRBJ2-3 | TRBD2 | TRBV7-9 | ASSLEAGGHADTQY
TRBJ2-1 | . | TRBV5-6 | ASSLVGAGGF